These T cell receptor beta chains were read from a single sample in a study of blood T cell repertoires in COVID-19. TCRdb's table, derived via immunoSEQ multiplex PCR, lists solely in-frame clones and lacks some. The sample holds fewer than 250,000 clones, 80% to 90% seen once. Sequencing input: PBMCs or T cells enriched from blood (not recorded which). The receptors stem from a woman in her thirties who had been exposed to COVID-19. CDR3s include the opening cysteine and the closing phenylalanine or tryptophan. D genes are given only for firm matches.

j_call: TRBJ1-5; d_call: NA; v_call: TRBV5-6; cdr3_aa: CASSLEGGNQPQHF
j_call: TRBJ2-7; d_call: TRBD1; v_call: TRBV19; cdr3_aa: CASSIRTGPTYEQYF
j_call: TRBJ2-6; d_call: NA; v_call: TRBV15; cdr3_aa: CATSHPISGANVLTF
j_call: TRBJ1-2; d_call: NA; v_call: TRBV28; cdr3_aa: CASSFDSAYGYTF
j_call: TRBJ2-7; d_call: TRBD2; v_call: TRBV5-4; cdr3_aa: CASSLGLAGGTSSYEQYF
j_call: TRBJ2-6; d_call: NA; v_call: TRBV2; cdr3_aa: CASSARSGANVLTF
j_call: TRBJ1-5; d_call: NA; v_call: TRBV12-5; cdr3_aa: CASGLVLSGVGQPQHF
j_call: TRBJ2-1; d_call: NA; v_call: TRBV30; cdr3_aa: CAWSLEGVRLVNEQFF
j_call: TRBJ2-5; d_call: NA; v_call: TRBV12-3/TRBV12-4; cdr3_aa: CASSWGDPETQYF
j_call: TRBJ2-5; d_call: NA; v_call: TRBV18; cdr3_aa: CASSPLRRESETQYF
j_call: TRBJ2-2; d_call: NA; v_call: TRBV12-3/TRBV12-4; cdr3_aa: CASSWGPGELFF
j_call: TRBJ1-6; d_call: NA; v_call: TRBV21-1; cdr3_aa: CASSKWAKRAYVSPLHF
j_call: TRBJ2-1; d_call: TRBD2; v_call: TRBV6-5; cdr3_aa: CASMAGLAGSEQFF
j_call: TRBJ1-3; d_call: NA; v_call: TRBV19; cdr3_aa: CASRIQGIAGNTIYF
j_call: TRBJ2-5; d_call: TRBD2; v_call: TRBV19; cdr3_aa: CASSILAGGETQYF
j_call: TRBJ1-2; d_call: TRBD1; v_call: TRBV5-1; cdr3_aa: CASSLGRDSHAGGYGYTF
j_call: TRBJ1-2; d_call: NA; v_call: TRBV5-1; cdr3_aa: CASSLGEAGYYGYTF
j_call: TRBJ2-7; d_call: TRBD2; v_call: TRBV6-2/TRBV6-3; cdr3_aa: CASSQLMTSGRKYF